Listed here are 26 T cell receptor beta chains from one sample, sequenced in a study of blood T cell repertoires in COVID-19 (dated by TCRdb to about 2020). Library generation was performed with the immunoSEQ multiplex PCR assay. TCRdb stores this immuneACCESS table with in-frame sequences only. Part of the clones is absent; in the studies checked, under half of the shortfall reflects unresolved V genes, and no reason is known for the rest. The sample data list 57,000 or so clones, and about nine tenths of these were observed just once. Around 21% of the sample is in the top ten clones. The sequenced sample consisted of peripheral blood. Receptor source: a woman aged 50 to 65 with active or convalescent COVID-19.

Turning to this clone: The junction does not match germline at one end; this may be a read error. The chain combines TRBV7-7 with TRBJ1-2; 7 positions agree with TRBD1. This CDR3 has 15 residues. Germline CDR1 reads SSHAT; CDR2 reads FNYEAQ (reference sequence). The CDR3 spells CASSLVPRGVYGYTF. CDR3 nucleotide sequence: TGTGCTAGCAGCTTAGTCCCCAGGGGGGTTTATGGCTACACCTTC.

J is TRBJ2-1 and V is TRBV24-1, with TRBD1 identical over 7 bases. The CDR3 covers 16 residues. V dropped 2 bases and J dropped 5; count of bases not matched to a gene: 8. The germline V gene has CDR1 KGHDR and CDR2 SFDVKD. Here the CDR3 reads CATSDSTGPHNNEQFF. The DNA for the CDR3 is TGTGCCACCAGTGATTCGACAGGGCCCCATAACAATGAGCAGTTCTTC.

The chain employs TRBV6-5 and TRBJ2-2; 12 nucleotides align to TRBD2. Germline V gene sequence: CDR1 MNHEY, CDR2 SVGAGI. There are 15 residues in the CDR3. V shed 7 bases, J shed 5 bases, and the junction held 5 bases outside the gene matches. The CDR3 loop reads CASTTSGRRTGELFF. In DNA form, the CDR3 reads TGTGCCAGCACAACTAGCGGGAGGAGGACCGGGGAGCTGTTTTTT.

The V gene is TRBV19, the J gene TRBJ1-1; a possible D gene is TRBD1 (5 bases). CDR1 and CDR2 from the germline V gene are LNHDA and SQIVND (reference sequence). The germline V and J ends were trimmed by 4 bases and 5 bases, with 8 bases remaining between them. This CDR3 spans 12 amino acids. This CDR3 is CASSTKGTEAFF. DNA for the CDR3: TGTGCCAGTAGTACGAAGGGGACTGAAGCTTTCTTT.

In this sample, this clone turned up a few times. The J gene is TRBJ1-6, the V gene TRBV11-2; maybe TRBD1 (6 bases). CDR3 length: 16 amino acids. Germline V gives CDR1 SGHAT, CDR2 FQNNGV. V gave up 1 base and J gave up 3 bases, with 10 bases separating them. The CDR3: CASSLATGLYNSPLHF. The CDR3, as DNA: TGTGCCAGCAGCTTAGCGACAGGCCTCTATAATTCACCCCTCCACTTT.

The chain joins TRBV28 to TRBJ1-1; possibly TRBD1 for D (5 bases). The CDR3 spans 15 residues. V lost 1 base and J 4 bases, leaving 13 bases between the germline ends. Germline V lookup: CDR1 MDHEN, CDR2 SYDVKM. CDR3 sequence (DNA): TGTGCCAGCAGTTTATTAGGGGCTTTGGGCACTGAAGCTTTCTTT. Translating gives CASSLLGALGTEAFF.

The chain is built from TRBV19 and TRBJ1-1; D is ambiguous. Trimming pared 3 bases from V and 7 bases from J, leaving 9 bases between. Germline CDR1 is LNHDA and CDR2 is SQIVND (reference sequence). The CDR3 has 12 amino acids. In DNA, the CDR3 is TGTGCCAGTAGTATTTCGCGGGGTGAAGCTTTCTTT. As protein: CASSISRGEAFF.

This clone has just one count. The chain is built from TRBV19 and TRBJ2-2; D gene unclear. This CDR3 spans 15 amino acids. Germline CDR1 and CDR2: LNHDA and SQIVND (reference sequence). Trimming cost V 5 bases and J 2 bases, with 12 bases left between them. CDR3 loop: CASSPMTTNTGELFF. In DNA, the CDR3 is TGTGCCAGTAGTCCGATGACAACCAACACCGGGGAGCTGTTTTTT. The variable domain in full, with the rest retrieved from reference TRBV19 and TRBJ2-2, is DGGITQSPKYLFRKEGQNVTLSCEQNLNHDAMYWYRQDPGQGLRLIYYSQIVNDFQKGDIAEGYSVSREKKESFPLTVTSAQKNPTAFYLCASSPMTTNTGELFFGEGSRLTVL.

The gene calls are TRBV19 and TRBJ2-1; 10 positions agree with TRBD2. The CDR3 sequence is 15 residues long. Per germline, CDR1 LNHDA and CDR2 SQIVND (reference sequence). Trimming at V came to 2 bases and at J to 8 bases, leaving 6 bases not matched to a gene. CDR3 DNA: TGTGCCAGTAGTATAAGCCTAGCGGGAGCCTATGAGCAGTTCTTC. It yields the protein CASSISLAGAYEQFF.

The chain recombines TRBV27 with TRBJ2-7, with 8 bases fitting TRBD2. V dropped 2 bases and J dropped 7; count of bases not matched to a gene: 10. The CDR3 is made up of 15 amino acids. The germline V gene has CDR1 MNHEY and CDR2 SMNVEV (reference sequence). The CDR3 nucleotides read TGTGCCAGCAGTTTAGTGGGAGCGGGAGTCGGGGAGCAGTACTTC. It translates to CASSLVGAGVGEQYF.

The V and J genes are TRBV6-5 and TRBJ1-1; tentatively, D is TRBD1 (5 bases). V dropped 6 bases and J dropped 6 bases, with 20 bases sitting between them. Per germline, CDR1 MNHEY and CDR2 SVGAGI. This CDR3 is 15 amino acids long. CDR3 sequence reads: CASREQRGVASEAFF. The CDR3 bases are TGTGCCAGCAGAGAGCAGCGGGGGGTAGCGTCTGAAGCTTTCTTT.

The chain carries TRBV7-2 and TRBJ2-7; tentatively, D is TRBD2 (6 bases). Trimming shortened V by 3 bases and J by 4 bases, and 16 bases separated the two germline ends. Germline V gene sequence: CDR1 SGHTA, CDR2 FQGNSA. The CDR3 runs to 15 residues. The CDR3 is CASSFTEEGRYEQYF. CDR3 DNA: TGTGCCAGCAGCTTTACGGAGGAGGGGAGGTACGAGCAGTACTTC. The full variable domain, rest sourced from reference TRBV7-2 and TRBJ2-7, is GAGVSQSPSNKVTEKGKDVELRCDPISGHTALYWYRQSLGQGLEFLIYFQGNSAPDKSGLPSDRFSAERTGGSVSTLTIQRTQQEDSAVYLCASSFTEEGRYEQYFGPGTRLTVT.

This rearrangement joins TRBV28 to TRBJ1-6; D remains unclear. The CDR3 spans 13 residues. Germline assignment: CDR1 MDHEN and CDR2 SYDVKM. Between the trimmed V and J ends, which lost 3 bases and 4 bases, there was a span of 4 bases. The CDR3 is CASSFSYNSPLHF. The CDR3 region has the DNA TGTGCCAGCAGTTTCAGTTATAATTCACCCCTCCACTTT.

The CDR3 loop reads CASSLEGGSSTDTQYF. The CDR3 coding sequence is TGCGCCAGCAGCTTGGAGGGGGGGTCGAGCACAGATACGCAGTATTTT. J is TRBJ2-3 and V is TRBV5-1, with a tentative D call TRBD2 (7 bases). The CDR3 sequence is 16 residues long. Germline CDR1 reads SGHRS; CDR2 reads YFSETQ. Trimming left V 0 bases short and J 0 bases short, with 11 bases between.

V and J are TRBV10-3 and TRBJ1-2; D gene uncertain. CDR3 length: 13 residues. Germline V gene sequence: CDR1 ENHRY, CDR2 SYGVKD. The V gene lost 7 bases and the J gene lost 5 bases, with 14 bases spanning the gap. The CDR3 DNA is TGTGCCATCACCACTACGAATGAGTATGGCTACACCTTC. Translated, it gives CAITTTNEYGYTF.

The genes are TRBV3-1 (or the pseudogene TRBV3-2) and TRBJ2-1; D is undetermined. Trimming stripped 0 bases from V and 0 bases from J, with 9 bases between. CDR3 length: 16 residues. The germline V gene has CDR1 LGHDT and CDR2 YNNKEL (reference sequence). Here the CDR3 DNA reads TGTGCCAGCAGCCAAGATTGGGCCTACTCCTACAATGAGCAGTTCTTC. Its translation is CASSQDWAYSYNEQFF.

The CDR3 bases are TGTGCCAGCAGCTTAGGTTCATTCCGGGAGCCCTACGAGCAGTACTTC. It translates to CASSLGSFREPYEQYF. This chain links TRBV11-2 with TRBJ2-7; the D gene is possibly TRBD2 (6 bases). The V end was cut by 1 base, the J end by 2 bases, with 15 bases between. CDR1 and CDR2 (germline): SGHAT, FQNNGV. The CDR3 extends over 16 amino acids.

The gene calls are TRBV5-1 and TRBJ2-1; perhaps TRBD1 as D (6 bases). The germline V and J ends were trimmed by 1 base and 7 bases, with 15 bases remaining between them. The CDR3 runs 15 residues. Germline values: CDR1 SGHRS, CDR2 YFSETQ. The CDR3 spells CASSLSWGPTNEQFF. The CDR3 DNA sequence: TGCGCCAGCAGCTTGTCGTGGGGGCCTACGAATGAGCAGTTCTTC.

The gene calls are TRBV4-2 and TRBJ2-5, with 8 bases identical to TRBD2. The CDR3 totals 17 residues. With 0 bases clipped from V and 5 bases from J, the junction kept 11 bases outside the gene matches. Germline CDR1 and CDR2: LGHNA and YNFKEQ. The CDR3 coding sequence is TGTGCCAGCAGCCAAGAAGGTCCGGGAGGGTATCGCGAGACCCAGTACTTC. This gives the protein CASSQEGPGGYRETQYF.

The chain carries TRBV10-3 and TRBJ2-1, with TRBD2 matching over 11 bases. CDR1 is ENHRY and CDR2 is SYGVKD in the germline V gene. The CDR3 length is 17 residues. V gave up 2 bases and J gave up 5 bases; unmatched junction bases: 8. Here the CDR3 reads CAISETGTSGTDNEQFF. CDR3 DNA sequence: TGTGCCATCAGTGAGACCGGGACTAGCGGAACCGACAATGAGCAGTTCTTC.

The chain has TRBV5-1 and TRBJ2-2, with 13 bases matching TRBD2. Germline lookup yields CDR1 SGHRS and CDR2 YFSETQ. V dropped 4 bases and J dropped 6; count of bases not matched to a gene: 12. The CDR3 extends over 18 amino acids. The CDR3 loop reads CASSPGTSGKTRSGELFF. The CDR3, as DNA: TGCGCCAGCAGCCCCGGGACTAGCGGGAAAACTCGGTCCGGGGAGCTGTTTTTT.

This chain joins TRBV13 and TRBJ2-7; D possibly corresponds to TRBD2 (6 bases). The CDR3 extends over 15 amino acids. Trimming removed 1 base at V and 2 bases at J, with 12 bases between. CDR1 PRHDT and CDR2 FYEKMQ come from the germline V gene (reference sequence). DNA for the CDR3: TGTGCCAGCAGCTTAGCCCAGCGGGCGACCTACGAGCAGTACTTC. Translated: CASSLAQRATYEQYF.

The gene calls are TRBV13 and TRBJ2-1; 7 bases fit TRBD2. Germline V gene sequence: CDR1 PRHDT, CDR2 FYEKMQ (reference sequence). V shed 2 bases, J shed 0 bases, and the junction held 4 bases outside the gene matches. The CDR3 extends over 16 amino acids. In nucleotides, the CDR3 is TGTGCCAGCAGCTTAACCAGCGGGACCTCCTACAATGAGCAGTTCTTC. Its protein is CASSLTSGTSYNEQFF.

V and J are TRBV30 and TRBJ2-1; tentatively, D is TRBD1 (6 bases). The germline CDR1 and CDR2 sequences are GTSNPN and SVGIG (reference sequence). The CDR3 sequence is 12 residues long. V was cut by 0 bases and J by 9 bases, with 9 bases left in between. The DNA for the CDR3 is TGTGCCTGGAGTGTTGGGGGCGGTGAGCAGTTCTTC. It specifies CAWSVGGGEQFF.

The rearrangement links TRBV29-1 to TRBJ2-7; 10 positions match TRBD2. The germline gives CDR1 SQVTM, CDR2 ANQGSEA. The CDR3 consists of 16 residues. After removal of 5 bases from V and 2 bases from J, the junction contained 12 bases not matched to a gene. The CDR3: CSVTSSSGSQPYEQYF. The CDR3 DNA reads TGCAGCGTTACTTCCTCTAGCGGGAGTCAACCCTACGAGCAGTACTTC.

This sequence joins TRBV21-1 and TRBJ2-1; TRBD2 was called by the table and not checked on the DNA. TRBV21-1 is described as a pseudogene. The CDR3 runs to 20 residues. CDR3 in DNA: TGTGCCAGCAGCCAACGGACTAGCGGGAGATCGTTTCGGACCTACAATGAGCAGTTCTTC. As protein: CASSQRTSGRSFRTYNEQFF.